This T cell receptor (beta chain) is from a study of response to subunit inactivated influenza vaccine. The CDR3 covers 17 residues. After removal of 7 bases from V and 0 bases from J, the junction contained 14 bases not matched to a gene. TCRdb re-called the RT-PCR reads through MiXCR, storing one row per CDR3 protein. The data contain 800,000 or so distinct CDR3 sequences, roughly 20% of them singletons. Source: PBMCs from blood, taken about 5 days after vaccination. This clonotype was sampled from a man aged 45-60 years who received an inactivated influenza vaccine. The chain is built from TRBV12-3 or TRBV12-4 and TRBJ1-2, with TRBD1 identical over 7 bases. The CDR3 protein is CASTLFHSQGANYGYTF. CDR3 DNA sequence: TGTGCCAGCACCCTATTCCATTCCCAGGGGGCTAACTATGGCTACACCTTC.